Given below is one T cell receptor (beta chain) in context. Its antigen is still unknown. Extracted RNA was reverse transcribed, and the resulting cDNA served as sequencing template. Some clones are missing from TCRdb's copy, which holds only in-frame ones; the method was immunoSEQ multiplex PCR. The sample yields about 98,000 clones, 40% to 55% seen once. The data were obtained in a study of CD8+ T cells in alopecia areata. For the study at large: Oral tofacitinib (5 to 10 mg twice daily) was administered to treated patients.

The CDR3 runs to 11 residues. Germline V gene data show CDR1 as GTSNPN and CDR2 as SVGIG (reference sequence). V gave up 1 base and J gave up 4 bases, with 4 bases separating them. Study-wide results and caveats: Clonality was higher in lesional than normal scalp, especially in alopecia totalis/universalis.

The sequenced sample was CD4+ T cells sorted from blood. This chain connects TRBV30 to TRBJ2-5; D not resolved. The origin of this receptor is a human donor with alopecia areata. The CDR3 bases are TGTGCCTGGAGTGCAGGAGAGACCCAGTACTTC. Its translation: CAWSAGETQYF.